Listed here is a single T cell receptor (beta chain). Its cognate antigen is unknown. The data derive from a study of lymphopenia after photon versus proton radiotherapy. Overall study results and limits: Post-nadir TCR diversity decline inversely tracked overall survival among those who died. Proton therapy kept repertoires fairly stable, unlike photons, which gained effector/memory cells. After the lymphocyte nadir, photon-treated repertoires showed oligoclonal expansion, especially of CD8+ Temra cells. Authors raise, but do not show, better survival with proton therapy.

Assay: immunoSEQ multiplex PCR; the TCRdb copy retains only in-frame clones and omits some. The sample has about 24,000 clones, around four fifths seen once. The ends were cut back, 3 bases at V and 15 bases at J, with 18 bases in the middle. Germline CDR1 is SNHLY and CDR2 is FYNNEI. This CDR3 region has 13 residues. The specimen comprised peripheral blood, sampled from a patient treated with proton-based radiotherapy. The V gene is TRBV2, the J gene TRBJ1-3; D is unclear. This sequence originates from a woman aged 70 to 79 with pancreatic cancer. The CDR3 DNA is TGTGCCAGCAGTGATCTCCATGAAAGAGGAGGATATTTT. Its protein is CASSDLHERGGYF. Full variable domain (remainder filled in from reference TRBV2 and TRBJ1-3): EPEVTQTPSHQVTQMGQEVILRCVPISNHLYFYWYRQILGQKVEFLVSFYNNEISEKSEIFDDQFSVERPDGSNFTLKIRSTKLEDSAMYFCASSDLHERGGYFGEGSWLTVV.